This is a list of T cell receptor beta chains from one sample in a study of blood T cell repertoires in COVID-19. Data came from immunoSEQ multiplex PCR; TCRdb stores just in-frame clones and leaves some out. The sample records over 150,000 clones, roughly 87% being singletons. Sequencing input: peripheral blood. The source of these receptors is a woman aged 60-75 years who had recovered from COVID-19. The conserved cysteine and the conserved F or W are not part of the CDR3 here. The order of the fields is clone size, V gene, J gene, CDR3 protein. Clone size is given for some rows only: seen once, a few or many times, or a class if the clone is expanded.

-	TRBV9	TRBJ2-3	ASSPGLNAHTDTQY
-	TRBV18	TRBJ1-5	ASSPRESAGNQPQH
-	TRBV28	TRBJ2-1	ASSFAGSGGAEQF
-	TRBV28	TRBJ1-6	ASSLAGNNSPLH
-	TRBV4-3	TRBJ1-5	ASSQDRGQPQH
-	TRBV2	TRBJ1-4	ASRETGANEKLF
-	TRBV7-9	TRBJ2-7	ASSRDRYEQY
-	TRBV5-8	TRBJ2-2	ASSLDRGLTGELF
-	TRBV28	TRBJ2-1	ASSPSGGAVYEQF
-	TRBV4-2	TRBJ2-7	ASSQGGQRAYEQY
few	TRBV27	TRBJ1-1	ASSLFGGGNTEAF
few	TRBV18	TRBJ1-1	ASSPQGARTEAF
-	TRBV24-1	TRBJ1-5	ATSDHDRGPQH
-	TRBV7-6	TRBJ2-7	ASSRDTSSYEQY
many	TRBV27	TRBJ2-1	ASSDILTGGLNNEQF
-	TRBV4-3	TRBJ1-3	ASSQEAWDRGNTIY
-	TRBV11-1	TRBJ2-5	ASSSEYQETQY
-	TRBV27	TRBJ2-7	ASGLGGLGEQY
-	TRBV18	TRBJ1-6	ASSSQGVVGNSPLH
-	TRBV18	TRBJ1-6	ASSPGTGDLPLH
-	TRBV19	TRBJ2-5	ASSIGGDRLQETQY
-	TRBV4-3	TRBJ1-1	ASSPGQGGTEAF
-	TRBV7-9	TRBJ2-5	ASSLGAMETQY
-	TRBV3-1/TRBV3-2	TRBJ1-4	ASSQDRVNEKLF
-	TRBV10-3	TRBJ1-6	AISEGDRVSPLH
-	TRBV3-1/TRBV3-2	TRBJ1-1	ASSSQGAGSTEAF
-	TRBV7-9	TRBJ1-1	ASSSQTEAF
-	TRBV3-1/TRBV3-2	TRBJ2-3	ASSPEPAADTQY
-	TRBV28	TRBJ2-7	ASTPTGLIESYEQY
once	TRBV7-9	TRBJ1-2	ASSPDRVGYT
-	TRBV10-3	TRBJ2-7	AISEGQGILAYEQY
-	TRBV11-1	TRBJ2-1	ASSLGRGEYNEQF
-	TRBV7-8	TRBJ2-7	ASSLDGTGSYEQY
-	TRBV4-2	TRBJ1-2	ASSPESDRGKANYGYT
-	TRBV30	TRBJ2-5	AWAPRGETQY
once	TRBV4-2	TRBJ2-5	ASAPLAGGSETQY
-	TRBV18	TRBJ2-2	ASSPPSLGLQTGELF